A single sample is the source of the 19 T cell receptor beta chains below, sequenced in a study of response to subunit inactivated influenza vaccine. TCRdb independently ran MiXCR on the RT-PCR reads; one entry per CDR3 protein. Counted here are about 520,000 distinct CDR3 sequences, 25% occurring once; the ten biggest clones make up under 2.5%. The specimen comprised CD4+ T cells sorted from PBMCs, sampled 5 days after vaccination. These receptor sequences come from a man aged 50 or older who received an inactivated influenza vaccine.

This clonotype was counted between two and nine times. In nucleotides, the CDR3 is TGTGCCAGCAGCCCGATAGGGACTAGCGGGAGAAGAGAGACCCAGTACTTC. Its protein is CASSPIGTSGRRETQYF. The V and J genes are TRBV7-9 and TRBJ2-5; 14 bases align to TRBD2. The CDR3 is 17 residues long. The V gene's germline CDR1 is SEHNR and CDR2 FQNEAQ (reference sequence). The J segment lost 4 bases and the V segment lost 5 bases, leaving 9 bases of the junction unmatched. The full variable domain, its missing parts supplied by reference TRBV7-9 and TRBJ2-5, is DTGVSQNPRHKITKRGQNVTFRCDPISEHNRLYWYRQTLGQGPEFLTYFQNEAQLEKSRLLSDRFSAERPKGSFSTLEIQRTEQGDSAMYLCASSPIGTSGRRETQYFGPGTRLLVL.

CDR3 nucleotides: TGTGCCAGCAGCTTAGGTGGGACAGGGGGCTCCTACGAGCAGTACTTC. The encoded protein is CASSLGGTGGSYEQYF. The V gene is TRBV7-2, the J gene TRBJ2-7; 11 nucleotides align to TRBD1. Germline V gives CDR1 SGHTA, CDR2 FQGNSA. The CDR3 runs to 16 residues. V shed 1 base, J shed 0 bases, and the junction held 2 bases outside the gene matches.

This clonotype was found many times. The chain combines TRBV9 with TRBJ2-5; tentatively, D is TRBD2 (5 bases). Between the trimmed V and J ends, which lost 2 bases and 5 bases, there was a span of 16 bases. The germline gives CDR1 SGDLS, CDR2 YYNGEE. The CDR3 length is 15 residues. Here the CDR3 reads CASSVSTGWEETQYF. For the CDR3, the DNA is TGTGCCAGCAGCGTTTCTACCGGGTGGGAGGAGACCCAGTACTTC.

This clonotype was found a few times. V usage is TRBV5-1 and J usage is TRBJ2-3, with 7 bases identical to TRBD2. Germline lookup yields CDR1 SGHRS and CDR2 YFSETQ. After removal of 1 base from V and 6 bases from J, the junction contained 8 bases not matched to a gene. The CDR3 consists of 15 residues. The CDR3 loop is CASSLSGNRADTQYF. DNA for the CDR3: TGCGCCAGCAGCTTGAGCGGGAATCGGGCGGATACGCAGTATTTT.

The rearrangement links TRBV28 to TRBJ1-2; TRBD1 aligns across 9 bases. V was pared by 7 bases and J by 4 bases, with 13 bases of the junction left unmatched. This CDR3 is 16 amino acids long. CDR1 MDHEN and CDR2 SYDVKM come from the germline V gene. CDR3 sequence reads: CASTLSQGAWPYGYTF. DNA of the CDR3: TGTGCCAGCACCCTATCACAGGGGGCATGGCCCTATGGCTACACCTTC.

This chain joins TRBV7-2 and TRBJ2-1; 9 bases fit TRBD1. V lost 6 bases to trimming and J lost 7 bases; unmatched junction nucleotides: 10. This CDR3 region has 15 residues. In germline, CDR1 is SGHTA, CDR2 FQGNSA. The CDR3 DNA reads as TGTGCCAGCAGGTCGGACAGGGGATCCTGGAATGAGCAGTTCTTC. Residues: CASRSDRGSWNEQFF.

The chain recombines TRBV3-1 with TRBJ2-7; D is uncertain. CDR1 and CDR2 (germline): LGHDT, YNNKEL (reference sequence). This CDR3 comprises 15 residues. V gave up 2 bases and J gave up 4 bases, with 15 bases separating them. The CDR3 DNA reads TGTGCCAGCAGCCAATTGCGTCTTCCCGGGTACGAGCAGTACTTC. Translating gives CASSQLRLPGYEQYF.

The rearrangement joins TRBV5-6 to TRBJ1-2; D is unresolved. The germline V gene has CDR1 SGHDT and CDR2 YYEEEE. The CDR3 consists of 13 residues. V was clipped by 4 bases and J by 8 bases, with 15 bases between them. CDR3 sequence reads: CASSLLLDGGYTF. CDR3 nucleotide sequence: TGTGCCAGCAGCCTCCTCCTTGATGGCGGCTACACCTTC.

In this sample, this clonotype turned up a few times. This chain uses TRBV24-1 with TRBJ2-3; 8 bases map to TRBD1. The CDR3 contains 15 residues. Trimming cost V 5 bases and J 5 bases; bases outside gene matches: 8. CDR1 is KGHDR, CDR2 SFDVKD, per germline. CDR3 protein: CATSGPGQAEDTQYF. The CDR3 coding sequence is TGTGCCACCAGTGGGCCGGGACAGGCGGAAGATACGCAGTATTTT.

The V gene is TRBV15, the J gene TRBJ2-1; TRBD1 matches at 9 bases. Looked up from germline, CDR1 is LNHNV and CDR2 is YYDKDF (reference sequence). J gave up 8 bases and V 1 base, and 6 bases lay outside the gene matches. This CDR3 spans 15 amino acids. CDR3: CATSRVTGGIDEQFF. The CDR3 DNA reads TGTGCCACCAGCAGAGTTACAGGGGGCATAGATGAGCAGTTCTTC.

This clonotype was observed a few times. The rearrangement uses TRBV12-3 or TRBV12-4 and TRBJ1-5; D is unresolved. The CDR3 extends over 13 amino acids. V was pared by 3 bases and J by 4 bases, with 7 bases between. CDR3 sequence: CASSFADNQPQHF. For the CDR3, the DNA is TGTGCCAGCAGTTTCGCGGATAATCAGCCCCAGCATTTT.

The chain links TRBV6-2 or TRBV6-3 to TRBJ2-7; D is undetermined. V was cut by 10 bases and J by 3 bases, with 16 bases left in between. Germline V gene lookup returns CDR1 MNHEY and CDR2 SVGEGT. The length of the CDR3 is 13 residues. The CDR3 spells CATGRPINYEQYF. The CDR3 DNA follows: TGTGCCACCGGACGGCCCATCAACTACGAGCAGTACTTC.

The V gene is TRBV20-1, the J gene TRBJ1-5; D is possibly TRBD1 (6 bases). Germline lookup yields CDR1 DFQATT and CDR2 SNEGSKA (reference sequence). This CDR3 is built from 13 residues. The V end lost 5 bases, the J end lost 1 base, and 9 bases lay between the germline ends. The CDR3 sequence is CSAQTGSNQPQHF. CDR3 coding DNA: TGCAGTGCTCAAACAGGGAGCAATCAGCCCCAGCATTTT.

The CDR3 reads CSVRTDLSYNEQFF. DNA for the CDR3: TGCAGCGTGCGGACGGACCTCTCCTACAATGAGCAGTTCTTC. The V gene is TRBV29-1, the J gene TRBJ2-1; no clear D gene. Germline V gene data show CDR1 as SQVTM and CDR2 as ANQGSEA. This CDR3 is built from 14 residues. V lost 6 bases to trimming and J lost 0 bases, with 12 bases between them.

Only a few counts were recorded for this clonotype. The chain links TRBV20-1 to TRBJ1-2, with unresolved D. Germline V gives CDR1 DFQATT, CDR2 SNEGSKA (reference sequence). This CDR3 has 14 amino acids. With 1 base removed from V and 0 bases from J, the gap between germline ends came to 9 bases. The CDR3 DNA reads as TGCAGTGCTAGAGCGGCAGGAGCTAACTATGGCTACACCTTC. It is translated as CSARAAGANYGYTF.

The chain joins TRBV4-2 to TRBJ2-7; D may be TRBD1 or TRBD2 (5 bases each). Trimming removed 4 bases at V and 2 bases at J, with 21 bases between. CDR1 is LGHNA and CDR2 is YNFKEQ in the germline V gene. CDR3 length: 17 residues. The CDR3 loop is CASSRTWDLQTPYEQYF. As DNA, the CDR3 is TGTGCCAGCAGCCGGACTTGGGACCTCCAAACCCCCTACGAGCAGTACTTC.

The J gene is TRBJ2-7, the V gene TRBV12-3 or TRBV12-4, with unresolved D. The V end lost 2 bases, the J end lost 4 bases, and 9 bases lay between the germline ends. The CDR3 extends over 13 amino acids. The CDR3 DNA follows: TGTGCCAGCAGTTTACTAATTAATTACGAGCAGTACTTC. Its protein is CASSLLINYEQYF.

DNA of the CDR3: TGTGCCAGCAGTTACTCCCAGGGCTTCATGAACACTGAAGCTTTCTTT. It translates to CASSYSQGFMNTEAFF. The chain links TRBV6-2 or TRBV6-3 to TRBJ1-1, with a possible D match to TRBD1 (5 bases). The CDR3 runs to 16 residues. V was pared by 0 bases and J by 0 bases, with 11 bases between. Germline V gene data show CDR1 as MNHEY and CDR2 as SVGEGT.

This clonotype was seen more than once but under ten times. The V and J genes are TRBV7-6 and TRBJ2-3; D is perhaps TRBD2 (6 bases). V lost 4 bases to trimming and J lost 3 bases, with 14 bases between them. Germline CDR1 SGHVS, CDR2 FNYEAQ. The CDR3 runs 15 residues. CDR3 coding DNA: TGTGCCAGCAGCTCCATCCGGGGAGGTACAGATACGCAGTATTTT. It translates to CASSSIRGGTDTQYF.